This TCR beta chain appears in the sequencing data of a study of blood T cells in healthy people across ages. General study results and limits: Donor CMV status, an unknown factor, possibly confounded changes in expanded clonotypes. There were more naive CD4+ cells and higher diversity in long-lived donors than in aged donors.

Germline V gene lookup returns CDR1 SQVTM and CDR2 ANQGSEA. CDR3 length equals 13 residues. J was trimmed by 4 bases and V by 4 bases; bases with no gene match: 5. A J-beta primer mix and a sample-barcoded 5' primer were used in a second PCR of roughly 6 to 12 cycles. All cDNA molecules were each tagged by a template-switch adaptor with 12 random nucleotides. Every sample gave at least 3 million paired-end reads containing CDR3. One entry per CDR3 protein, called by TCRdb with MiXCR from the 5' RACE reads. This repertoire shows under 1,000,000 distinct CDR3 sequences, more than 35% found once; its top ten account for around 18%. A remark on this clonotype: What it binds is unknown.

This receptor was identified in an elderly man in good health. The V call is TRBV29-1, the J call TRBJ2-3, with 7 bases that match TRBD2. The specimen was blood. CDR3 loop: CSVGGGGADTQYF. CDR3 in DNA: TGCAGCGTTGGCGGGGGAGGAGCAGATACGCAGTATTTT.